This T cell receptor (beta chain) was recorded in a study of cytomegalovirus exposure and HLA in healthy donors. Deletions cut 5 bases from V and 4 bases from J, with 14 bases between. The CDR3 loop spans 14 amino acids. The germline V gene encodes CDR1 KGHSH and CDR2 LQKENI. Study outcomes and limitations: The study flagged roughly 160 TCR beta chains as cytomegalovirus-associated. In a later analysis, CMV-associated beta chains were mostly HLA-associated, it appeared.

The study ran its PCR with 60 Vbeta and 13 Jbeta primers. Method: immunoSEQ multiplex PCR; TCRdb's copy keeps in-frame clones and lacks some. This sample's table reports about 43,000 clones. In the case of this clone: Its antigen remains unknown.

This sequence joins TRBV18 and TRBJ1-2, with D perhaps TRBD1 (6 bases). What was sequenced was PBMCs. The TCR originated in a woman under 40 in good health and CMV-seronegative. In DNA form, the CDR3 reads TGTGCCAGCTCAGACACAGGGCTAGGCTATGGCTACACCTTC. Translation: CASSDTGLGYGYTF.